These 11 T cell receptor beta chains share one sample of origin, sequenced in a study of cytomegalovirus exposure and HLA in healthy donors. The PCR ran on 60 Vbeta and 13 Jbeta primers. Produced via immunoSEQ multiplex PCR; TCRdb's table is partial and in-frame only. Of 170,000 or so clones in the sample, roughly 78% were seen once. The sample consisted of PBMCs. Receptor source: a woman in her forties or fifties in good health and CMV-seropositive.

This chain links TRBV27 with TRBJ1-2; D might be TRBD1 (6 bases). Between the trimmed V and J ends, which lost 6 bases and 7 bases, there was a span of 18 bases. This CDR3 is built from 14 residues. Germline loops: CDR1 MNHEY, CDR2 SMNVEV (reference sequence). The CDR3 DNA reads TGTGCCAGCAGGACCACAGGGAGAATTAGTGGCTACACCTTC. Translation gives CASRTTGRISGYTF.

The J gene is TRBJ2-5, the V gene TRBV29-1; TRBD2 might be the D (6 bases). The length of the CDR3 is 13 residues. V shed 4 bases and J shed 2 bases, with 11 bases lying between them. Germline values: CDR1 SQVTM, CDR2 ANQGSEA. The CDR3 coding sequence is TGCAGCGTTGCCGGGGGAGATCAAGAGACCCAGTACTTC. Protein: CSVAGGDQETQYF.

The chain employs TRBV11-2 and TRBJ2-5; D is ambiguous. CDR1 SGHAT and CDR2 FQNNGV come from the germline V gene. Trimming shortened V by 5 bases and J by 5 bases, and 15 bases separated the two germline ends. This CDR3 is 14 amino acids long. CDR3 in DNA: TGTGCCAGCAGCCCCTCGAATGAGAGGGAGACCCAGTACTTC. Its translation: CASSPSNERETQYF.

The chain carries TRBV19 and TRBJ1-2; 10 nucleotides agree with TRBD1. Germline values: CDR1 LNHDA, CDR2 SQIVND (reference sequence). The CDR3 length is 14 residues. V lost 4 bases to trimming and J lost 8 bases; unmatched junction nucleotides: 7. This CDR3 is CASSTQGQGKGYTF. The CDR3 region has the DNA TGTGCCAGTAGTACCCAGGGACAGGGGAAGGGCTACACCTTC.

This clone was observed a handful of times. This sequence joins TRBV4-1 and TRBJ2-7, with D maybe TRBD1 (6 bases). Trimming cost V 0 bases and J 8 bases, with 26 bases left between them. The CDR3 has 18 amino acids. Per the germline V gene, CDR1 is MGHRA and CDR2 is YSYEKL. The CDR3 loop is CASSQEEEWAGAKWQQYF. In nucleotides, the CDR3 is TGCGCCAGCAGCCAAGAAGAAGAGTGGGCAGGGGCTAAGTGGCAGCAGTACTTC.

The rearrangement uses TRBV7-2 and TRBJ2-2; unclear D gene. The V end was cut by 11 bases, the J end by 1 base, with 11 bases between. From germline, CDR1 is SGHTA and CDR2 FQGNSA. The CDR3 covers 13 residues. The DNA of the CDR3 is TGTGCCGGTGCGCGGCAGAACACCGGGGAGCTGTTTTTT. This sequence encodes CAGARQNTGELFF.

This chain joins TRBV6-1 and TRBJ1-1; 7 bases map to TRBD1. CDR1 and CDR2 (germline): MNHNS, SASEGT. V was pared by 7 bases and J by 4 bases, with 12 bases of the junction left unmatched. The CDR3 covers 15 residues. The DNA for the CDR3 is TGTGCCAGCATAGGACAGGTTCTCGGGAGCACTGAAGCTTTCTTT. Amino acids: CASIGQVLGSTEAFF.

For the CDR3, the DNA is TGTGCCAGCAGCCCGGGGACAGGGGCGAACACCGGGGAGCTGTTTTTT. Its translation: CASSPGTGANTGELFF. The chain has TRBV5-4 and TRBJ2-2; 10 bases align to TRBD1. J was trimmed by 0 bases and V by 4 bases; bases with no gene match: 3. The germline V gene encodes CDR1 SGHNT and CDR2 YYREEE (reference sequence). This CDR3 has 16 residues.

The chain combines TRBV29-1 with TRBJ2-7; TRBD2 is a possible D gene (6 bases). The CDR3 totals 11 residues. The germline gives CDR1 SQVTM, CDR2 ANQGSEA. V was cut by 7 bases and J by 3 bases, with 10 bases left in between. This CDR3 reads CSGRVGYEQYF. The CDR3 coding sequence is TGCAGCGGGAGGGTAGGCTACGAGCAGTACTTC.

V is TRBV6-5 and J is TRBJ1-4; D is unclear. The CDR3 extends over 14 amino acids. V was clipped by 2 bases and J by 4 bases, with 8 bases between them. Germline CDR1 MNHEY, CDR2 SVGAGI. This chain's CDR3 is CASSYRVLNEKLFF. The CDR3, as DNA: TGTGCCAGCAGTTACCGGGTCCTTAATGAAAAACTGTTTTTT.

The rearrangement uses TRBV4-2 and TRBJ1-2; 10 bases are shared with TRBD1. Germline loops: CDR1 LGHNA, CDR2 YNFKEQ. V dropped 6 bases and J dropped 2; count of bases not matched to a gene: 12. The CDR3 is made up of 17 amino acids. The CDR3 DNA is TGTGCCAGCAGTTCCGGGACAGGGGCAGTAAGAAACTATGGCTACACCTTC. This encodes CASSSGTGAVRNYGYTF.